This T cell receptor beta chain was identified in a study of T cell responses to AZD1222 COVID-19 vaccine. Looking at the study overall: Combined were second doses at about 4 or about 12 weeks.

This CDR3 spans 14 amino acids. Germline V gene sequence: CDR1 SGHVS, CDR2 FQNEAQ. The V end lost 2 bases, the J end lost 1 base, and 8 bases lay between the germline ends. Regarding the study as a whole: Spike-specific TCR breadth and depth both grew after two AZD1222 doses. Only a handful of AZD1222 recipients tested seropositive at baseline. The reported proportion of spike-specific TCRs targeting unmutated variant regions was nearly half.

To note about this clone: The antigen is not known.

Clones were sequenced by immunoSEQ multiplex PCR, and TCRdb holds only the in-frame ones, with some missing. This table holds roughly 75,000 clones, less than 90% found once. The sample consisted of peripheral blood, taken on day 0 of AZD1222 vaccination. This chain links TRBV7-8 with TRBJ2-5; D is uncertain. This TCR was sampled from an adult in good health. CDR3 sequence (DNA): TGTGCCAGCAGCTTACGTCTAGGCCAAGAGACCCAGTACTTC. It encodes CASSLRLGQETQYF.